The 17 T cell receptor beta chains below were found in one sample sequenced in a study of T cells in Graves' hyperthyroidism and ophthalmopathy. TCR beta CDR3 region amplification was performed from RNA transcripts. The TCR CDR3 first-round RT-PCR relied on the HTBI primer set. TCRdb passed the multiplex PCR reads through MiXCR, listing each CDR3 protein once. Of about 420,000 distinct CDR3 sequences detected, around 15% appear once; the ten largest clones hold about 5%. The specimen sequenced was blood. The origin of the receptors is a woman between 18 and 29 years old with Graves' hyperthyroidism.

The chain combines TRBV6-1 with TRBJ2-1, with a tentative D call TRBD2 (5 bases). Germline CDR1 MNHNS, CDR2 SASEGT. The CDR3 contains 13 residues. Trimming stripped 6 bases from V and 10 bases from J, with 16 bases between. The CDR3 nucleotides read TGTGCCAGCAGCCTAATCCCCTCGGGAGAGCAGTTCTTC. This sequence encodes CASSLIPSGEQFF.

On this clonotype itself: Germline is not matched at one junction end, which may reflect a read error. V usage is TRBV12-3 or TRBV12-4 and J usage is TRBJ1-3; the match to TRBD1 covers 10 bases. CDR3 length: 16 residues. DNA for the CDR3: TGTGCCAGCAGTACCGGGACAGGGGCTTATGGAGACACCATATATTTT. It encodes CASSTGTGAYGDTIYF.

Many counts were recorded for this clonotype. The chain is built from TRBV20-1 and TRBJ1-1, with 7 bases identical to TRBD1. The germline V gene has CDR1 DFQATT and CDR2 SNEGSKA (reference sequence). V lost 3 bases to trimming and J lost 7 bases; unmatched junction nucleotides: 11. The CDR3 runs to 14 residues. The CDR3 sequence is CSASPPTGADEAFF. CDR3 in DNA: TGCAGTGCTAGCCCGCCTACAGGGGCCGATGAAGCTTTCTTT.

This clonotype has ten or more counts. The chain links TRBV6-4 to TRBJ2-1; 11 bases line up with TRBD1. The CDR3 has 14 residues. With V trimmed by 2 bases and J by 6 bases, 0 bases remained unmatched. Per germline, CDR1 MRHNA and CDR2 SNTAGT. CDR3 region: CASSDGTGGNEQFF. In nucleotides, the CDR3 is TGTGCCAGCAGTGACGGGACAGGGGGCAATGAGCAGTTCTTC.

This clonotype was picked up many times. The chain joins TRBV27 to TRBJ2-7, with D possibly TRBD2 on 5 matching bases. This CDR3 spans 14 amino acids. V was shortened by 2 bases and J by 6 bases, with 14 bases between the two germline ends. Germline V gives CDR1 MNHEY, CDR2 SMNVEV (reference sequence). As DNA, the CDR3 is TGTGCCAGCAGTTTACTTGAGGGTGCCGGCGAGCAGTACTTC. It translates to CASSLLEGAGEQYF.

The chain links TRBV6-9 to TRBJ1-2, with D tentatively TRBD1 (6 bases). CDR3 size: 14 residues. CDR1 is MNHGY and CDR2 is SVAAGI in the germline V gene. Trimming cost V 2 bases and J 8 bases, with 15 bases left between them. The CDR3 coding sequence is TGTGCCAGCAGTTATGGGGGGGCAGATGGGGGCTACACCTTC. This encodes CASSYGGADGGYTF.

The sample holds many counts of this clonotype. The chain recombines TRBV9 with TRBJ2-5; a possible D gene is TRBD2 (5 bases). The CDR3 totals 13 residues. V was shortened by 0 bases and J by 2 bases, with 5 bases between the two germline ends. Germline CDR1 is SGDLS and CDR2 is YYNGEE. CDR3 DNA sequence: TGTGCCAGCAGCGTAGCGGGGCAAGAGACCCAGTACTTC. It is translated as CASSVAGQETQYF.

The rearrangement links TRBV4-1 to TRBJ2-5; D remains unclear. V lost 1 base to trimming and J lost 4 bases, with 7 bases between them. The CDR3 has 13 amino acids. CDR1 and CDR2 (germline): MGHRA, YSYEKL. CDR3 in amino acids: CASSQGPRETQYF. The DNA of the CDR3 is TGCGCCAGCAGCCAAGGGCCCAGAGAGACCCAGTACTTC.

The chain has TRBV7-9 and TRBJ2-3; 9 bases match TRBD1. Germline V gene lookup returns CDR1 SEHNR and CDR2 FQNEAQ (reference sequence). V lost 2 bases and J lost 4; bases outside the gene matches: 4. The length of the CDR3 is 15 residues. The CDR3 here is CASSLSTGGADTQYF. Here the CDR3 DNA reads TGTGCCAGCAGCTTATCCACAGGGGGCGCAGATACGCAGTATTTT.

The V and J genes are TRBV20-1 and TRBJ2-7; D is possibly TRBD1 or TRBD2 (6 bases each). V shed 6 bases and J shed 3 bases, with 12 bases lying between them. The germline V gene encodes CDR1 DFQATT and CDR2 SNEGSKA (reference sequence). The CDR3 consists of 12 residues. The CDR3 is CSANRDFYEQYF. CDR3 coding DNA: TGCAGTGCAAACAGGGACTTCTACGAGCAGTACTTC.

This clonotype was counted between two and nine times. The chain employs TRBV7-8 and TRBJ2-2; D uncertain. The germline V gene has CDR1 SGHVS and CDR2 FQNEAQ. The ends were cut back, 3 bases at V and 4 bases at J, with 6 bases in the middle. The CDR3 loop spans 13 amino acids. The CDR3 DNA is TGTGCCAGCAGCTTTGACGTCACCGGGGAGCTGTTTTTT. Translating gives CASSFDVTGELFF.

The chain is built from TRBV11-2 and TRBJ2-3; D might be TRBD2 (5 bases). Germline CDR1 is SGHAT and CDR2 is FQNNGV. Deletions cut 5 bases from V and 7 bases from J, with 22 bases between. This CDR3 has 16 residues. CDR3 region: CASSPGSNGVLNTQYF. Here the CDR3 DNA reads TGTGCCAGCAGCCCGGGATCCAATGGAGTGTTAAATACGCAGTATTTT.

This clonotype was seen many times. The V call is TRBV9, the J call TRBJ2-1, with D possibly TRBD2 on 6 matching bases. The CDR3 has 15 residues. Looked up from germline, CDR1 is SGDLS and CDR2 is YYNGEE. The germline V and J ends were trimmed by 0 bases and 7 bases, with 14 bases remaining between them. CDR3 sequence (DNA): TGTGCCAGCAGCGTAGGCCCGACTAGTGGGAATGAGCAGTTCTTC. The encoded protein is CASSVGPTSGNEQFF. The full variable domain, its missing parts supplied by reference TRBV9 and TRBJ2-1, is DSGVTQTPKHLITATGQRVTLRCSPRSGDLSVYWYQQSLDQGLQFLIQYYNGEERAKGNILERFSAQQFPDLHSELNLSSLELGDSALYFCASSVGPTSGNEQFFGPGTRLTVL.

This clonotype has at least ten counts. The rearrangement uses TRBV9 and TRBJ2-5, with D tentatively TRBD1 (5 bases). This CDR3 contains 16 residues. Per germline, CDR1 SGDLS and CDR2 YYNGEE. The V end lost 1 base, the J end lost 3 bases, and 16 bases lay between the germline ends. The CDR3 reads CASSVRPSTGKETQYF. The CDR3 DNA follows: TGTGCCAGCAGCGTACGGCCGAGTACAGGAAAAGAGACCCAGTACTTC. The full variable domain, with the rest looked up from reference TRBV9 and TRBJ2-5, is DSGVTQTPKHLITATGQRVTLRCSPRSGDLSVYWYQQSLDQGLQFLIQYYNGEERAKGNILERFSAQQFPDLHSELNLSSLELGDSALYFCASSVRPSTGKETQYFGPGTRLLVL.

This clonotype was counted many times. This chain connects TRBV18 to TRBJ1-1, with D hard to call. The CDR3 sequence is 12 residues long. V was trimmed by 0 bases and J by 11 bases, leaving 10 bases between them. Germline values: CDR1 KGHSH, CDR2 LQKENI. The CDR3 loop is CASSPPRVEAFF. CDR3 DNA sequence: TGTGCCAGCTCACCACCGCGGGTAGAGGCTTTCTTT.

This clonotype occurred many times. The chain employs TRBV6-1 and TRBJ1-1; D is perhaps TRBD1 (5 bases). V dropped 4 bases and J dropped 0 bases, with 9 bases sitting between them. The CDR3 length is 14 residues. The germline V gene has CDR1 MNHNS and CDR2 SASEGT. The CDR3 region has the DNA TGTGCCAGCAGTGGACTGGGACTGAACACTGAAGCTTTCTTT. Translated, it gives CASSGLGLNTEAFF.

The chain is built from TRBV7-6 and TRBJ1-1, with 10 positions matching TRBD1. The CDR3 sequence is 16 residues long. Trimming removed 7 bases from V and 1 base from J; junction bases left unmatched: 9. Per germline, CDR1 SGHVS and CDR2 FNYEAQ. CDR3 nucleotide sequence: TGTGCCAGCATCCCGGGGACAGGGGCTGGGAACACTGAAGCTTTCTTT. Encoded protein: CASIPGTGAGNTEAFF. Drawing the rest from reference TRBV7-6 and TRBJ1-1, the complete variable domain is GAGVSQSPRYKVTKRGQDVALRCDPISGHVSLYWYRQALGQGPEFLTYFNYEAQQDKSGLPNDRFSAERPEGSISTLTIQRTEQRDSAMYRCASIPGTGAGNTEAFFGQGTRLTVV.